This is a list of T cell receptor beta chains from one sample in a study of blood T cell repertoires in COVID-19. Profiled with immunoSEQ multiplex PCR; TCRdb holds only in-frame clones, not every one. The sample carries about 220,000 clones, approximately 81% recorded once. The specimen was peripheral blood. All receptors derive from a man aged 30 to 45 with active or convalescent COVID-19. Each CDR3 is given with its conserved first and last residue. Rows give clone size only sometimes, using once, few, many, or a class for an expanded clone.

CDR3 protein: CASSQLTGISGNTIYF; V gene: TRBV4-1; clone size: .
CDR3 protein: CASSRDSMNTEAFF; V gene: TRBV18; clone size: .
CDR3 protein: CSASGTGGLAETQYF; V gene: TRBV20-1; clone size: .
CDR3 protein: CASSQQGEQYF; V gene: TRBV6-6; clone size: .
CDR3 protein: CASEPFRGTEAFF; V gene: TRBV25-1; clone size: .
CDR3 protein: CASAFDSTSNTEAFF; V gene: TRBV5-1; clone size: .
CDR3 protein: CASSRPSGENTEAFF; V gene: TRBV6-2/TRBV6-3; clone size: .
CDR3 protein: CASSLQPGGPYEQYF; V gene: TRBV3-1/TRBV3-2; clone size: once
CDR3 protein: CAISEQGVAGNTIYF; V gene: TRBV10-3; clone size: .
CDR3 protein: CASRTGPPSYNSPLHF; V gene: TRBV5-6; clone size: .